Below, 25 T cell receptor beta chains from the same sample are listed, as sequenced in a study of blood T cell repertoires in COVID-19. Assay: immunoSEQ multiplex PCR; the TCRdb copy retains only in-frame clones and omits some. The sample consists of over 200,000 clones, 80% to 90% of them appearing once. Material for sequencing was peripheral blood. These receptors were obtained from a woman aged 50 to 65 with active or convalescent COVID-19.

Notes on this clone: This specimen includes other DNA sequences encoding the same CDR3. This rearrangement joins TRBV11-2 to TRBJ2-1; 10 nucleotides match TRBD2. Germline V CDR1 and CDR2: SGHAT, FQNNGV. V was pared by 5 bases and J by 10 bases, with 5 bases of the junction left unmatched. The CDR3 has 13 amino acids. The CDR3 DNA reads as TGTGCCAGCAGCCCATCACTAGCGGGAGAGCAGTTCTTC. It translates to CASSPSLAGEQFF.

This sequence joins TRBV19 and TRBJ1-5, with D perhaps TRBD1 (5 bases). V lost 8 bases to trimming and J lost 3 bases, with 14 bases between them. Germline CDR1 is LNHDA and CDR2 is SQIVND (reference sequence). CDR3 size: 14 residues. DNA of the CDR3: TGTGCCAGTTGCTCCGGGACTGTCAATCAGCCCCAGCATTTT. Amino acid sequence: CASCSGTVNQPQHF.

V usage is TRBV27 and J usage is TRBJ2-5; D ambiguous. V lost 5 bases and J lost 4, with 11 bases in between. In germline, CDR1 is MNHEY, CDR2 SMNVEV (reference sequence). The CDR3 extends over 13 amino acids. The DNA of the CDR3 is TGTGCCAGCAGTCCCCGCCGGAGAGAGACCCAGTACTTC. Its translation is CASSPRRRETQYF.

The chain combines TRBV5-5 with TRBJ2-6; 7 bases align to TRBD2. CDR1 and CDR2 (germline): SGHKS, YYEKEE (reference sequence). The CDR3 covers 18 residues. J was trimmed by 1 base and V by 1 base; bases with no gene match: 8. This CDR3 reads CASSLTPGGPSGANVLTF. In DNA form, the CDR3 reads TGTGCCAGCAGCTTGACCCCGGGGGGTCCATCTGGGGCCAACGTCCTGACTTTC.

This chain uses TRBV2 with TRBJ2-5, with 7 bases fitting TRBD2. V trimming: 4 bases; J trimming: 1 base; junction bases outside the gene matches: 12. The V gene's germline CDR1 is SNHLY and CDR2 FYNNEI. The CDR3 totals 17 residues. The CDR3 nucleotides are TGTGCCAGCAGTGCCCCCCCAGGGCGGGGGTTCCAAGAGACCCAGTACTTC. It specifies CASSAPPGRGFQETQYF. Supplemented by reference TRBV2 and TRBJ2-5, the full variable domain reads EPEVTQTPSHQVTQMGQEVILRCVPISNHLYFYWYRQILGQKVEFLVSFYNNEISEKSEIFDDQFSVERPDGSNFTLKIRSTKLEDSAMYFCASSAPPGRGFQETQYFGPGTRLLVL.

The chain combines TRBV28 with TRBJ2-3, with a possible D match to TRBD2 (5 bases). The CDR3 spans 14 residues. V lost 6 bases and J lost 0, with 10 bases in between. The germline V gene has CDR1 MDHEN and CDR2 SYDVKM. CDR3 protein: CASSEGFSTDTQYF. For the CDR3, the DNA is TGTGCCAGCAGCGAGGGCTTTAGCACAGATACGCAGTATTTT. Complete variable domain (other parts from reference TRBV28 and TRBJ2-3): DVKVTQSSRYLVKRTGEKVFLECVQDMDHENMFWYRQDPGLGLRLIYFSYDVKMKEKGDIPEGYSVSREKKERFSLILESASTNQTSMYLCASSEGFSTDTQYFGPGTRLTVL.

The J gene is TRBJ1-1, the V gene TRBV3-1 (or the pseudogene TRBV3-2); 7 bases agree with TRBD1. The CDR3 spans 13 residues. Germline CDR1 and CDR2: LGHDT and YNNKEL (reference sequence). J lost 9 bases, V lost 3 bases, and 7 bases had no gene match. CDR3 in DNA: TGTGCCAGCAGCCAGGGAGACAGGGCCAAAGCTTTCTTT. Its translation is CASSQGDRAKAFF.

The rearrangement joins TRBV27 to TRBJ1-5; D may be TRBD1 (5 bases). Germline V gene sequence: CDR1 MNHEY, CDR2 SMNVEV (reference sequence). The CDR3 sequence is 15 residues long. The ends were cut back, 6 bases at V and 4 bases at J, with 16 bases in the middle. The CDR3 DNA is TGTGCCAGCAGACATGGTGGGGCTGGGAATCAGCCCCAGCATTTT. It yields the protein CASRHGGAGNQPQHF.

V gene TRBV6-6 combines with J gene TRBJ2-2; no firm D call. CDR3 size: 15 residues. Trimming stripped 4 bases from V and 5 bases from J, with 14 bases between. CDR1 and CDR2 (germline): MNHNY, SVGAGI (reference sequence). This chain's CDR3 is CASSFYPGFTGELFF. The CDR3 nucleotides are TGTGCCAGCAGTTTCTACCCCGGTTTTACCGGGGAGCTGTTTTTT.

The rearrangement joins TRBV28 to TRBJ1-2; 8 bases match TRBD1. This CDR3 spans 14 amino acids. Trimming at V came to 6 bases and at J to 7 bases, leaving 10 bases not matched to a gene. The germline CDR1 and CDR2 sequences are MDHEN and SYDVKM. CDR3 nucleotide sequence: TGTGCCAGCAGAGAGGACAGGGAGATCGGTGGCTACACCTTC. Translating it yields CASREDREIGGYTF.

This chain's CDR3 is CASSSGTQVYEQFF. The CDR3, as DNA: TGTGCCAGCAGCTCGGGTACCCAAGTCTATGAGCAGTTCTTC. The genes are TRBV27 and TRBJ2-1; no definite D call. Germline values: CDR1 MNHEY, CDR2 SMNVEV (reference sequence). V was shortened by 6 bases and J by 8 bases, with 17 bases between the two germline ends. CDR3 size: 14 residues.

This rearrangement joins TRBV6-1 to TRBJ2-7, with 8 nucleotides matching TRBD1. After removal of 3 bases from V and 4 bases from J, the junction contained 17 bases not matched to a gene. The CDR3 length is 18 residues. Germline V gives CDR1 MNHNS, CDR2 SASEGT. CDR3 sequence: CASSDHGQGFPAIYEQYF. The DNA of the CDR3 is TGTGCCAGCAGTGACCACGGACAGGGCTTCCCAGCTATTTACGAGCAGTACTTC.

V usage is TRBV21-1 and J usage is TRBJ2-7; TRBD1, as called in the table, went unchecked against the DNA. TRBV21-1 is a pseudogene. The CDR3 runs 19 residues. The CDR3 region is CASSRDRGRRRIRTYEQYV. CDR3 DNA sequence: TGTGCCAGCAGCAGGGACAGGGGCCGTCGGCGAATTCGGACCTACGAGCAGTACGTC.

This clone has more than one count but fewer than ten. V usage is TRBV11-3 and J usage is TRBJ2-5; TRBD2 matches 15 bases. The V segment lost 5 bases and the J segment 5 bases; nucleotides outside the gene matches: 12. The CDR3 has 18 residues. The germline gives CDR1 SGHNT, CDR2 YENEEA. The CDR3 spells CASSPGGTSGGTSETQYF. CDR3 DNA sequence: TGTGCCAGCAGCCCCGGTGGGACTAGCGGGGGGACGTCGGAGACCCAGTACTTC.

The chain employs TRBV6-2 or TRBV6-3 and TRBJ2-7, with 13 nucleotides matching TRBD2. Germline V lookup: CDR1 MNHEY, CDR2 SVGEGT. This CDR3 spans 15 amino acids. V trimming: 2 bases; J trimming: 7 bases; junction bases outside the gene matches: 5. The CDR3 sequence is CASSYREGLAGEQYV. The CDR3 DNA sequence: TGTGCCAGCAGTTACCGCGAGGGACTAGCGGGGGAGCAGTACGTC.

V gene TRBV3-1 (or the pseudogene TRBV3-2) combines with J gene TRBJ1-2, with TRBD1 identical over 9 bases. Looked up from germline, CDR1 is LGHDT and CDR2 is YNNKEL (reference sequence). V lost 0 bases and J lost 4; bases outside the gene matches: 9. The CDR3 is made up of 17 amino acids. For the CDR3, the DNA is TGTGCCAGCAGCCAAGATTTAGGTACAGGGGGCGCCTATGGCTACACCTTC. Its translation: CASSQDLGTGGAYGYTF.

The rearrangement links TRBV19 to TRBJ2-3; 8 bases align to TRBD2. Germline V gives CDR1 LNHDA, CDR2 SQIVND (reference sequence). The junction had 8 bases not matched to a gene; V was cut back by 0 bases and J by 3 bases. This CDR3 has 17 amino acids. CDR3 bases: TGTGCCAGTAGTATAGATCGAGCGGGAGTAGAGACAGATACGCAGTATTTT. It codes for CASSIDRAGVETDTQYF.

V and J are TRBV2 and TRBJ1-2, with 8 positions matching TRBD1. The CDR3 has 17 amino acids. CDR1 is SNHLY, CDR2 FYNNEI, per germline. V was pared by 5 bases and J by 6 bases, with 17 bases of the junction left unmatched. Written as DNA, the CDR3 is TGTGCCAGCAGTCAAAGGCGCCCCGGACAGGGATCTGATGGCTACACCTTC. Its translation is CASSQRRPGQGSDGYTF.

The chain employs TRBV12-3 or TRBV12-4 and TRBJ2-2; the D is unclear. This CDR3 comprises 13 residues. V was trimmed by 2 bases and J by 6 bases, leaving 7 bases between them. The DNA of the CDR3 is TGTGCCAGCAGTTTAACCTCAGCCGGGGAGCTGTTTTTT. Its protein is CASSLTSAGELFF.

CDR3 nucleotide sequence: TGTGCCAGCAGCAAATCGAGGCCCCCCGCTGAAGCTTTCTTT. As protein: CASSKSRPPAEAFF. This chain uses TRBV21-1 with TRBJ1-1. TRBV21-1 is flagged as a pseudogene. The CDR3 runs 14 residues.

The chain is built from TRBV3-1 (or the pseudogene TRBV3-2) and TRBJ1-1; tentatively, D is TRBD1 (5 bases). In germline, CDR1 is LGHDT, CDR2 YNNKEL (reference sequence). V lost 6 bases and J 5 bases, leaving 10 bases between the germline ends. This CDR3 contains 12 residues. As DNA, the CDR3 is TGTGCCAGCAGGTGGGGGGAGACTGAAGCTTTCTTT. Amino acid sequence: CASRWGETEAFF.

J is TRBJ2-5 and V is TRBV19, with 9 nucleotides matching TRBD2. The J segment lost 1 base and the V segment lost 4 bases, leaving 7 bases of the junction unmatched. Germline assignment: CDR1 LNHDA and CDR2 SQIVND (reference sequence). The CDR3 spans 16 residues. This chain's CDR3 is CASSTLLTSGQETQYF. The CDR3 nucleotides read TGTGCCAGTAGTACACTTTTGACTAGCGGCCAAGAGACCCAGTACTTC. Combining the CDR3 with reference TRBV19 and TRBJ2-5 gives the whole variable domain DGGITQSPKYLFRKEGQNVTLSCEQNLNHDAMYWYRQDPGQGLRLIYYSQIVNDFQKGDIAEGYSVSREKKESFPLTVTSAQKNPTAFYLCASSTLLTSGQETQYFGPGTRLLVL.

The rearrangement uses TRBV5-6 and TRBJ1-2; D gene unclear. CDR1 SGHDT and CDR2 YYEEEE come from the germline V gene. Deletions cut 4 bases from V and 0 bases from J, with 10 bases between. CDR3 size: 14 residues. The CDR3 DNA is TGTGCCAGCAGCACCGACACCTCTAACTATGGCTACACCTTC. It specifies CASSTDTSNYGYTF.

This chain uses TRBV7-9 with TRBJ2-7, with 8 bases identical to TRBD1. The CDR3 has 14 amino acids. Trimming at V came to 5 bases and at J to 5 bases, leaving 8 bases not matched to a gene. Germline V gives CDR1 SEHNR, CDR2 FQNEAQ (reference sequence). Written as DNA, the CDR3 is TGTGCCAGCAGCGGCCGGACAGGGAGCGACGAGCAGTACTTC. This gives the protein CASSGRTGSDEQYF. Looking up the rest from reference TRBV7-9 and TRBJ2-7 gives the full variable domain: DTGVSQNPRHKITKRGQNVTFRCDPISEHNRLYWYRQTLGQGPEFLTYFQNEAQLEKSRLLSDRFSAERPKGSFSTLEIQRTEQGDSAMYLCASSGRTGSDEQYFGPGTRLTVT.

The V call is TRBV6-5, the J call TRBJ1-3; D possibly corresponds to TRBD1 (6 bases). Deletions cut 6 bases from V and 1 base from J, with 10 bases between. The V gene's germline CDR1 is MNHEY and CDR2 SVGAGI. The CDR3 runs 14 residues. The DNA for the CDR3 is TGTGCCAGCAGGCTAAGGGGGTCTGGAAACACCATATATTTT. Protein sequence: CASRLRGSGNTIYF.